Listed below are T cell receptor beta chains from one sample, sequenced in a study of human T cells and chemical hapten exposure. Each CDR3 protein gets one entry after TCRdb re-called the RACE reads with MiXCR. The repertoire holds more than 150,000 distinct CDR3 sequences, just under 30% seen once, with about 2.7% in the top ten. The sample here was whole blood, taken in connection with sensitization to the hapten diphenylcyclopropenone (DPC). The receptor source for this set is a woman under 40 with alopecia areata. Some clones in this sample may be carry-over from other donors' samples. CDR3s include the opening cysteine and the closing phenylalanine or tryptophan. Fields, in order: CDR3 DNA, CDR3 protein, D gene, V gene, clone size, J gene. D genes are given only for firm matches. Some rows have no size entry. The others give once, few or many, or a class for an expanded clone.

CDR3nt: TGCAGCGTAGAACCGGGACTAGCGCCGAATGAGCAGTTCTTC; CDR3aa: CSVEPGLAPNEQFF; d_gene: TRBD2; v_gene: TRBV29-1; abundance: few; j_gene: TRBJ2-1
CDR3nt: TGTGCCAGCTCGGAGCGGGCCACGAATGAGCAGTTCTTC; CDR3aa: CASSERATNEQFF; d_gene: -; v_gene: TRBV18; abundance: once; j_gene: TRBJ2-1
CDR3nt: TGTGCCAGCAGCCCGGTTTTGACAGGCCTCTCTAGTGGTACGCAGTATTTT; CDR3aa: CASSPVLTGLSSGTQYF; d_gene: -; v_gene: TRBV7-2; abundance: few; j_gene: TRBJ2-3
CDR3nt: TGTGCCAGCAGTTCCAGGGGAGGCGAGACCCAGTACTTC; CDR3aa: CASSSRGGETQYF; d_gene: -; v_gene: TRBV11-1; abundance: -; j_gene: TRBJ2-5
CDR3nt: TGCAGCGTGGCCACGGCACCGCTACTTGGCTACACCTTC; CDR3aa: CSVATAPLLGYTF; d_gene: -; v_gene: TRBV29-1; abundance: many; j_gene: TRBJ1-2
CDR3nt: TGCGCCAGCACCCCAGCCGACAGGGGGCCAGATACGCAGTATTTT; CDR3aa: CASTPADRGPDTQYF; d_gene: TRBD1; v_gene: TRBV5-1; abundance: few; j_gene: TRBJ2-3
CDR3nt: TGCAGCGTTGGACAGACCCGAGGGGGGGCCCTCCACTTT; CDR3aa: CSVGQTRGGALHF; d_gene: -; v_gene: TRBV29-1; abundance: -; j_gene: TRBJ1-6
CDR3nt: TGTGCCAGCAGTTTATATCAGGACGGGGAGCTGTTTTTT; CDR3aa: CASSLYQDGELFF; d_gene: -; v_gene: TRBV28; abundance: -; j_gene: TRBJ2-2
CDR3nt: TGCGCCAGCAGCCCCGGGACTACGACGCAAGAGACCCAGTACTTC; CDR3aa: CASSPGTTTQETQYF; d_gene: TRBD2; v_gene: TRBV5-1; abundance: -; j_gene: TRBJ2-5
CDR3nt: TGTGCCAGCAGGCAACCGGGACTAGTGGCAGATACGCAGTATTTT; CDR3aa: CASRQPGLVADTQYF; d_gene: TRBD2; v_gene: TRBV11-2; abundance: few; j_gene: TRBJ2-3
CDR3nt: TGTGCCAGCACCGAGTTGAACACTGAAGCTTTCTTT; CDR3aa: CASTELNTEAFF; d_gene: -; v_gene: TRBV2; abundance: -; j_gene: TRBJ1-1
CDR3nt: TGTGCCAGCAGTTCCCAAGACACCTCACCCCTCCACTTT; CDR3aa: CASSSQDTSPLHF; d_gene: -; v_gene: TRBV2; abundance: -; j_gene: TRBJ1-6
CDR3nt: TGCAGTGCTAGTCCAATCACCGGGACAGAGGGGGGTGAGCAGTTCTTC; CDR3aa: CSASPITGTEGGEQFF; d_gene: -; v_gene: TRBV20-1; abundance: few; j_gene: TRBJ2-1
CDR3nt: TGCAGCGTTGACGGGGGGCCCCACACAGATACGCAGTATTTT; CDR3aa: CSVDGGPHTDTQYF; d_gene: -; v_gene: TRBV29-1; abundance: few; j_gene: TRBJ2-3
CDR3nt: TGTGCCAGCAGCCCGGTTAGGGGTTCCACCGGGGAGCTGTTTTTT; CDR3aa: CASSPVRGSTGELFF; d_gene: -; v_gene: TRBV7-2; abundance: -; j_gene: TRBJ2-2